The entry below gives a single TCR beta chain sequence along with its context. Its target antigen remains unknown. The sample belongs to a study of cytomegalovirus exposure and HLA in healthy donors listed by TCRdb under 2017. In the study overall: An earlier analysis of 587 of the donors reported 276 Gb of sequence data and 117 million unique TCR beta sequences obtained from roughly 170 million T cells. Roughly 320 gigabases of sequencing data and approximately 91 million unique TCR sequences made up an early release that covered approximately 700 HLA-typed donors. Among the approximately 430 genotyped donors, around 81% belonged to the genetic ancestry cluster associated with self-reported Caucasian donors. The aim of the study was to test whether cataloging public T cell receptors could identify signatures of past pathogen exposure. The study profiled the T cell repertoires of around 700 subjects by immunosequencing and related them to cytomegalovirus serostatus. Along with the roughly 670-subject first cohort, a separate validation cohort of 120 different subjects was used. To predict cytomegalovirus infection status, the study combined high-throughput TCR immunosequencing, statistical association of individual TCRs with disease status, and machine learning. A later analysis re-examined previously published TCR beta repertoires from 500 to 700 donors and added high-resolution HLA genotyping to investigate patterns of TCR occurrence. In the later analysis, no new phenotypic data were used to find candidate immune exposures; instead, reliance was placed on TCR beta sequences and their occurrence across donors. To decide whether each TCR beta V gene segment behaved as functional or pseudogenic, an earlier analysis of 587 of the donors relied on high-throughput TCR beta sequencing. Donor age, sex, ethnicity and CMV serostatus were collected together with the repertoire data. A later genetic analysis took genome-wide SNP genotypes for about three fifths of the roughly 670 donors and used that subset as a discovery cohort. All discovery cohort repertoires had been generated on a single sequencing platform. Class I and class II HLA loci were covered by the typing at four-digit resolution. The number of donors typed differed by locus, with roughly 629-640 for A, B, C, DRB1 and DQB1, roughly 520 for DQA1, nearly 610 for DPA1, and approximately 470 for DPB1. A few DR-DQ haplotypes were treated as single units for association and clustering because of strong linkage in the cohort. Among some 410 genotyped donors of the cohort, an average of roughly 230,000 unique TCR beta nucleotide sequences was sequenced per donor, of which 15% to 20% were non-productive. Findings and caveats that apply to the study as a whole: Broadly in line with IMGT annotations, most TCR beta V segments showed up in productive rearrangements about 87% or about 30% of the time in an earlier analysis of 450 to 750 of the donors. The study gave a list of more than 150 TCR beta chains associated with cytomegalovirus. In a later analysis, TCR association rates were found to vary across HLA loci, with the most associated TCRs seen for DRB1 alleles and the fewest for HLA-C alleles. A later genetic analysis associated a missense DCLRE1C variant with V-gene and J-gene trimming of TCR beta chains, and an independent cohort replicated the association. Presence/absence analyses assumed roughly uniform sequencing depth across donors, an assumption that may not hold. In both the original and validation cohorts, the classifier was reported to diagnose cytomegalovirus status with high specificity and sensitivity. Because some donors lacked HLA typing at each locus, the association tests relied only on the typed subset. Seventeen rarely observed V segments, including chromosome 9 orphons, were excluded from the earlier analysis of some 590 of the donors because counts were too low. Correlated functional status among segregating V segments might be attributable to linkage disequilibrium, but an unknown experimental factor could not be ruled out. A later analysis found that HLA-associated TCR beta chains were more clonally expanded and had lower generation probabilities than equally common non-associated chains. In a later genetic analysis, fewer N-insertions in productive TCRs were reported among donors in an Asian-associated ancestry cluster than the 666-donor mean. When HLA alleles, especially DR and DQ, strongly co-occurred, TCR associations were difficult to assign to individual alleles. The cohort was sequenced for TCR beta chains only, and without alpha or paired-chain data the features that could be detected were limited. It was suggested by the authors that the approach could potentially be generalized to other disease states and immunological phenotypes. While some public TCRs were present in many individuals, most TCR sequences turned up only very rarely across donors. Most CMV-associated TCR beta chains appeared to be HLA-restricted in a later analysis, and the HLA associations seemed to be driven largely by CMV exposure. A later analysis reported that several top co-occurrence clusters appeared linked to parvovirus B19, influenza, CMV and Epstein-Barr virus. For the cohort, immune exposure information was limited to CMV serostatus. Three of the identified cytomegalovirus-associated TCR beta chains were confirmed in vitro to be specific for cytomegalovirus antigens. Some IMGT-functional V segments, including TRBV6-2 and TRBV6-3, could not be told apart with the 87-base-pair reads, so those segments were excluded. A cluster of highly shared sequence variants was judged likely to be a technical artifact of the sequencing pipeline. A further reported finding was that TCR beta sequences accurately predicted the HLA-A and HLA-B alleles for most subjects in the first cohort. In a later analysis, 16,951 TCR beta sequences were associated with specific HLA alleles at a false discovery rate of 0.05.

From its cysteine to its phenylalanine, the CDR3 spans 11 amino acids. Only the CDR3 DNA stays, 33 bases, in frame from base 1. V loses 4 bases of germline sequence and J loses 4 bases, and the interval between the two ends is 8 bases. The germline V gene (reference sequence) specifies GTSNPN as CDR1 and SVGIG as CDR2. Library creation used the immunoSEQ multiplex PCR assay. A mixture of 60 forward primers for TCR Vbeta segments and 13 reverse primers for TCR Jbeta segments was used in the multiplex PCR. The CDR3 region of rearranged TCR beta genes was amplified from genomic DNA by a multiplex PCR assay. On the Illumina HiSeq System, the amplified TCR beta libraries were sequenced as 87-base-pair reads. The source study handled its data this way. Across the roughly 670 repertoires, a later analysis counted roughly 84 million unique TCR beta chains, 9 million to 14 million of which were shared by at least two donors. To remove PCR and sequencing errors, raw reads were error-corrected and collapsed into unique sequences using a nearest-neighbor algorithm that merged closely related sequences. CDR3 sequences were aligned to IMGT reference sequences to assign V, D and J gene segments. For a sequence to be retained, a match of at least six nucleotides to both a V gene segment and a J gene segment was required. A rearrangement was called productive if the CDR3 had no stop codons and remained in frame with V and J, and every other rearrangement was called non-productive. Following IMGT convention, CDR3 was defined as the stretch from the second conserved V-encoded cysteine up to the conserved J-encoded phenylalanine. Sequences without an unambiguous match to a single V gene segment were excluded from the earlier analysis of about 630 of the donors. In an earlier analysis of roughly 500 of the donors, V segments were called functional above 56.7% productive rearrangements and were called segregating when the between-donor standard deviation exceeded 5%. A statistical classification framework was developed to diagnose cytomegalovirus status using the catalog of TCR beta chain sequences. V and J gene assignment, in a later analysis, came from comparing TCR nucleotide sequences with IMGT/GENE-DB human TR gene sequences. Using the TCRdist pipeline, a later analysis assigned CDR3 sequences along with most-parsimonious VDJ recombination scenarios. In a later analysis, each TCR beta chain was defined by its CDR3 amino acid sequence together with its V-gene family, and reads lacking a unique V-gene family were excluded. In a later analysis, fewer than 600 highly shared, low-generation-probability nucleotide sequences were removed to address suspected cross-contamination and a sequencing artifact. In a later analysis, a clonal expansion index for each public chain was calculated from normalized within-repertoire ranks of inferred template counts. Generation probabilities in a later analysis came from a VDJ recombination model fitted to out-of-frame rearrangements, and those results were checked against IGoR. A later analysis scored TCR-TCR, TCR-HLA and TCR-CMV co-occurrence with hypergeometric tests, applying a repertoire-size bias correction to TCR pairs. To estimate false discovery rates, a later analysis permuted the HLA or CMV assignments 20 times. A later analysis grouped co-occurring TCRs with DBSCAN, adding TCRdist sequence similarity when clustering within HLA-allele-positive subsets. Repertoires with fewer than 30,000 or more than 120,000 public chains, plus five repertoires with anomalous nucleotide sharing, were excluded from co-occurrence clustering. Drawn from immuneACCESS, this table holds only the in-frame rearrangements with V and J called that TCRdb kept. Clones are partly lost; checked studies trace under half to an unresolved V gene and leave the rest unexplained. That table supplies the V and J calls and clone size; D and trimming were determined from the DNA. This sample's table carries 200,000 or so clones. Together, the top ten hold about 0.74% of the sample.

The cohort was made up of approximately 670 healthy bone marrow donors. Cohort members were all nominally healthy when sampled, although unrecorded immune exposures were likely present. The donor tested CMV seronegative, placing the donor among the 352 seronegative members of the cohort. A peripheral blood sample was collected from each donor, and TCR beta sequencing was performed on peripheral blood mononuclear cells. The Qiagen DNeasy Blood Extraction Kit was used to extract genomic DNA from the blood cell samples. The TCR was taken from a boy between 10 and 17 years old in good health and CMV-seronegative. Material: PBMCs. The sequence joins TRBV30 to TRBJ2-7; TRBD2 is possibly the D segment (5 matching bases). The nucleotide sequence is TGTGCCTGGACCCTAGCTTACGAGCAGTACTTC. The resulting protein is CAWTLAYEQYF.